Sequencing of this TCR beta chain was carried out in a study of post-analysis software for immune sequencing data. Study summary: The disease courses covered relapsing-remitting, secondary progressive and progressive-relapsing multiple sclerosis. Whole-study findings and limits: Compared against controls, patients with multiple sclerosis displayed significantly lower normalized Chao1 diversity.

This clonotype was observed a handful of times. Its specificity is not known. Unique molecular identifiers were present in the TCR beta cDNA libraries. Roughly 0.5 million cDNA molecules were obtained from roughly 1.1 to 9.2 million T cells. TCRdb fed the PCR reads into MiXCR, producing one record per CDR3 protein. The sample gives a few hundred thousand distinct CDR3 sequences, 30% to 45% of which show up once; 10% to 15% is in the top ten. This TCR derives from a girl aged 10 to 17 with multiple sclerosis. Sequencing used blood.

The DNA of the CDR3 is TGTGCCAGCAGCTTAAGAGCGGGGGCCTTCTCCTACACAGATACGCAGTATTTT. As protein: CASSLRAGAFSYTDTQYF. V gene TRBV5-6 combines with J gene TRBJ2-3; 8 bases match TRBD2. This CDR3 has 18 residues. CDR1 SGHDT and CDR2 YYEEEE come from the germline V gene. V lost 2 bases, J lost 2 bases, and 13 bases stayed unmatched.